Below are 21 T cell receptor beta chains sequenced from a single sample in a study of beta chain features in type 1 diabetes. General observations from the study: Type 1 diabetes patients had TCRB CDR3s that were shorter (moderately but significantly so) in all four CD4+ subsets.

Of the isolated RNA, all was reverse transcribed, and so the sequenced material was expressed TCRB transcripts. This table comes from immunoSEQ multiplex PCR, and its TCRdb copy is limited to in-frame clones, with some not included. Among approximately 170,000 clones listed, around 7.9% were seen once. Their specific antigens are unknown. The specimen was central memory CD4+ T cells from blood. These TCRs come from a man between 18 and 35 years old with type 1 diabetes.

The chain uses TRBV29-1 and TRBJ1-2; D ambiguous. Per germline, CDR1 SQVTM and CDR2 ANQGSEA. The length of the CDR3 is 14 residues. The V and J ends lost 2 bases and 8 bases respectively, with 18 bases between them. CDR3: CSVEKRKPTKGYTF. CDR3 sequence (DNA): TGCAGCGTTGAAAAGCGGAAGCCCACTAAGGGCTACACCTTC.

The V call is TRBV7-9, the J call TRBJ2-3, with D hard to call. V lost 3 bases and J lost 2, with 3 bases in between. The CDR3 is made up of 12 amino acids. Germline CDR1 and CDR2: SEHNR and FQNEAQ (reference sequence). The CDR3 loop is CASSFYTDTQYF. CDR3 bases: TGTGCCAGCAGCTTCTACACAGATACGCAGTATTTT.

This clone was counted a single time. The chain has TRBV11-2 and TRBJ2-7; TRBD2 agrees at 10 bases. Trimming removed 5 bases from V and 0 bases from J; junction bases left unmatched: 7. This CDR3 contains 16 residues. Germline CDR1 and CDR2: SGHAT and FQNNGV. The CDR3 reads CASSNPRTSGSYEQYF. CDR3 bases: TGTGCCAGCAGCAACCCCCGGACTAGCGGCTCCTACGAGCAGTACTTC.

This rearrangement joins TRBV5-1 to TRBJ2-5; a possible D gene is TRBD1 (6 bases). CDR1 is SGHRS and CDR2 is YFSETQ in the germline V gene. V was clipped by 1 base and J by 5 bases, with 9 bases between them. The CDR3 totals 13 residues. The CDR3 sequence: CASSLLTGETQYF. Here the CDR3 DNA reads TGCGCCAGCAGCTTGTTGACAGGCGAGACCCAGTACTTC.

There are a few counts of this clone. This sequence joins TRBV7-9 and TRBJ2-5; TRBD2 is a possible D gene (5 bases). This CDR3 is built from 13 residues. Germline loops: CDR1 SEHNR, CDR2 FQNEAQ (reference sequence). The V end lost 5 bases, the J end lost 5 bases, and 12 bases lay between the germline ends. In DNA form, the CDR3 reads TGTGCCAGCAGCCTAGGCAGGAGGGAGACCCAGTACTTC. This translates into CASSLGRRETQYF.

This clone was seen only a few times. This chain connects TRBV5-1 to TRBJ2-5; possible D gene TRBD2, 6 bases. The CDR3 totals 16 residues. Germline CDR1 reads SGHRS; CDR2 reads YFSETQ. The V end was cut by 1 base, the J end by 1 base, with 14 bases between. Here the CDR3 reads CASSLNFGTSQETQYF. CDR3 DNA: TGCGCCAGCAGCTTGAATTTCGGGACTTCCCAAGAGACCCAGTACTTC.

This clone occurred a few times. The genes are TRBV28 and TRBJ2-1, with 7 bases lining up with TRBD1. V trimming: 7 bases; J trimming: 5 bases; junction bases outside the gene matches: 5. CDR3 length equals 13 residues. Germline CDR1 is MDHEN and CDR2 is SYDVKM. CDR3 amino acids: CASTMGQNNEQFF. In DNA form, the CDR3 reads TGTGCCAGCACCATGGGACAGAACAATGAGCAGTTCTTC.

The chain carries TRBV11-2 and TRBJ2-7, with TRBD1 matching over 7 bases. With V trimmed by 4 bases and J by 3 bases, 3 bases remained unmatched. Per the germline V gene, CDR1 is SGHAT and CDR2 is FQNNGV. This CDR3 comprises 13 residues. This CDR3 is CASSSGQRYEQYF. The CDR3 DNA is TGTGCCAGCAGCTCGGGACAGCGCTACGAGCAGTACTTC.

This clone was observed a few times. This specimen includes other DNA sequences encoding the same CDR3. The chain joins TRBV18 to TRBJ1-2, with 7 bases matching TRBD1. Germline CDR1 and CDR2: KGHSH and LQKENI. The V gene end was trimmed by 3 bases and the J gene end by 2 bases; junction bases not matched to a gene: 3. CDR3 length: 14 amino acids. The CDR3 nucleotides read TGTGCCAGCTCACCGGGACAGCCGAACTATGGCTACACCTTC. As protein: CASSPGQPNYGYTF.

The V call is TRBV30, the J call TRBJ2-3; unclear D gene. CDR1 GTSNPN and CDR2 SVGIG come from the germline V gene (reference sequence). This CDR3 comprises 12 residues. Trimming stripped 3 bases from V and 6 bases from J, with 10 bases between. Written as DNA, the CDR3 is TGTGCCTGGAGAGACGGCAGGGATACGCAGTATTTT. Amino acids: CAWRDGRDTQYF.

V is TRBV7-9 and J is TRBJ2-1; no clear D gene. The germline CDR1 and CDR2 sequences are SEHNR and FQNEAQ (reference sequence). V shed 4 bases and J shed 6 bases, with 4 bases lying between them. The CDR3 loop spans 11 amino acids. The CDR3 reads CASSSLNEQFF. The DNA for the CDR3 is TGTGCCAGCAGCTCCCTCAATGAGCAGTTCTTC.

This clone was observed a few times. The chain combines TRBV30 with TRBJ1-5; no clear D gene. The CDR3 covers 13 residues. Germline V gene lookup returns CDR1 GTSNPN and CDR2 SVGIG (reference sequence). Trimming took off 0 bases at V and 4 bases at J, with 7 bases between the two ends. CDR3 sequence: CAWSVADNQPQHF. In DNA, the CDR3 is TGTGCCTGGAGTGTGGCGGATAATCAGCCCCAGCATTTT.

This clone was seen only a few times. This chain uses TRBV7-9 with TRBJ1-2, with a possible D match to TRBD1 (5 bases). Looked up from germline, CDR1 is SEHNR and CDR2 is FQNEAQ (reference sequence). Trimming stripped 8 bases from V and 0 bases from J, with 19 bases between. The CDR3 covers 16 residues. The chain's CDR3 is CASGRGAWASNYGYTF. CDR3 sequence (DNA): TGTGCCAGCGGCCGTGGGGCTTGGGCCTCTAACTATGGCTACACCTTC.

The chain combines TRBV7-9 with TRBJ2-5, with 7 bases lining up with TRBD2. V shed 11 bases and J 2 bases; nucleotides not matched to a gene: 5. Germline V gene data show CDR1 as SEHNR and CDR2 as FQNEAQ (reference sequence). The CDR3 spans 12 residues. The CDR3 coding sequence is TGTGCCCTGGGGGGGGTTCAAGAGACCCAGTACTTC. Encoded protein: CALGGVQETQYF.

The chain links TRBV7-2 to TRBJ1-2; no clear D. Germline CDR1 and CDR2: SGHTA and FQGNSA. V was shortened by 2 bases and J by 13 bases, with 11 bases between the two germline ends. CDR3 length: 11 amino acids. CDR3 nucleotide sequence: TGTGCCAGCAGCTTACAGGTTTCGGTCACCTTC. This sequence encodes CASSLQVSVTF. The full variable domain, its missing parts supplied by reference TRBV7-2 and TRBJ1-2, is GAGVSQSPSNKVTEKGKDVELRCDPISGHTALYWYRQSLGQGLEFLIYFQGNSAPDKSGLPSDRFSAERTGGSVSTLTIQRTQQEDSAVYLCASSLQVSVTFGSGTRLTVV.

This clone occurred a few times. J is TRBJ1-5 and V is TRBV6-6; D perhaps matches TRBD1 (6 bases). This CDR3 region has 14 residues. The germline CDR1 and CDR2 sequences are MNHNY and SVGAGI (reference sequence). Trimming pared 2 bases from V and 5 bases from J, leaving 10 bases between. CDR3 DNA sequence: TGTGCCAGCAGTTACACGGGGGGCCATCAGCCCCAGCATTTT. It yields the protein CASSYTGGHQPQHF.

This clone has more than one count but fewer than ten. The chain has TRBV6-1 and TRBJ1-3; a possible D gene is TRBD1 (5 bases). Germline CDR1 and CDR2: MNHNS and SASEGT. Trimming stripped 9 bases from V and 4 bases from J, with 19 bases between. The CDR3 runs 15 residues. The CDR3 reads CASLPSTAKGNTIYF. The CDR3 DNA is TGTGCCAGTCTCCCTTCGACAGCTAAGGGAAACACCATATATTTT.

This clone was counted only a few times. The chain has TRBV5-1 and TRBJ2-7, with TRBD2 matching 12 bases. The J segment lost 3 bases and the V segment lost 2 bases, leaving 6 bases of the junction unmatched. This CDR3 comprises 16 residues. Germline V gene sequence: CDR1 SGHRS, CDR2 YFSETQ. This CDR3 is CASSFDPTSGSYEQYF. The CDR3 DNA reads TGCGCCAGCAGCTTCGATCCGACTAGCGGGAGCTACGAGCAGTACTTC.

This sequence joins TRBV6-5 and TRBJ1-6, with 8 bases identical to TRBD1. Germline values: CDR1 MNHEY, CDR2 SVGAGI. The J segment lost 10 bases and the V segment lost 5 bases, leaving 7 bases of the junction unmatched. The length of the CDR3 is 14 residues. The CDR3 spells CASSVQGARSPLHF. CDR3 bases: TGTGCCAGCAGTGTCCAGGGGGCCAGATCACCCCTCCACTTT.

This clone was seen ten or more times. The V call is TRBV28, the J call TRBJ2-5; D is unresolved. Trimming removed 3 bases at V and 0 bases at J, with 5 bases between. Germline-derived CDR1 and CDR2 are MDHEN and SYDVKM. CDR3 length: 13 amino acids. In nucleotides, the CDR3 is TGTGCCAGCAGTTTCCAGTACCAAGAGACCCAGTACTTC. Protein product: CASSFQYQETQYF.

The chain employs TRBV30 and TRBJ1-1; D perhaps matches TRBD1 (6 bases). CDR1 and CDR2 from the germline V gene are GTSNPN and SVGIG (reference sequence). With 0 bases removed from V and 10 bases from J, the gap between germline ends came to 30 bases. This CDR3 comprises 18 residues. The CDR3 sequence is CAWSVAFRIYGQKSVAFF. DNA of the CDR3: TGTGCCTGGAGTGTCGCCTTTAGGATTTATGGACAGAAGAGCGTAGCTTTCTTT.